This TCR beta chain was sequenced for a study of response to subunit inactivated influenza vaccine. On this clonotype: A much larger clone differs by one base, so this may be a read error.

The CDR3 length is 14 residues. Germline-derived CDR1 and CDR2 are SQVTM and ANQGSEA. From the RT-PCR reads, TCRdb called clonotypes with MiXCR, one entry per CDR3 protein. The data contain 500,000 or so distinct CDR3 sequences, over 9.5% of them singletons. The clonotype was recovered from a man aged 45-65 years who received an inactivated influenza vaccine. This chain uses TRBV29-1 with TRBJ2-5; perhaps TRBD1 as D (6 bases). Here the sequenced sample was PBMCs from blood, taken roughly 45 days after vaccination. The CDR3 reads CSVDDQRQEETHYF. The CDR3 DNA sequence: TGCAGCGTTGACGATCAACGACAGGAAGAGACCCATTACTTC.